Listed here is a single TCR beta chain. Its antigen is unknown. Researchers tagged individual cDNA molecules with unique molecular identifiers. TCRdb analysed the 5' RACE reads with MiXCR anew, one entry per CDR3 protein. The repertoire holds some 80,000 distinct CDR3 sequences, roughly an eighth seen once, with about 1.4% in the top ten. The data are from a study of early T cells in non-severe SARS-CoV-2 infection. Across the study: Chains were not paired, and sequencing was done on bulk RNA from unsorted whole blood. Study-level findings and limits: The study's VDJdb matching favored anti-spike CD8 responses and missed private and CD4 specificities.

There are 11 residues in the CDR3. With 4 bases removed from V and 2 bases from J, the gap between germline ends came to 5 bases. Germline V gene data show CDR1 as SQVTM and CDR2 as ANQGSEA. The sequence was obtained from an adult who was a healthcare worker with PCR-confirmed SARS-CoV-2 infection or an uninfected control (not recorded which). Specimen: whole blood. The genes are TRBV29-1 and TRBJ2-5; D is undetermined. The CDR3 region has the DNA TGCAGCGTTGTCAGACAAGAGACCCAGTACTTC. Protein product: CSVVRQETQYF.